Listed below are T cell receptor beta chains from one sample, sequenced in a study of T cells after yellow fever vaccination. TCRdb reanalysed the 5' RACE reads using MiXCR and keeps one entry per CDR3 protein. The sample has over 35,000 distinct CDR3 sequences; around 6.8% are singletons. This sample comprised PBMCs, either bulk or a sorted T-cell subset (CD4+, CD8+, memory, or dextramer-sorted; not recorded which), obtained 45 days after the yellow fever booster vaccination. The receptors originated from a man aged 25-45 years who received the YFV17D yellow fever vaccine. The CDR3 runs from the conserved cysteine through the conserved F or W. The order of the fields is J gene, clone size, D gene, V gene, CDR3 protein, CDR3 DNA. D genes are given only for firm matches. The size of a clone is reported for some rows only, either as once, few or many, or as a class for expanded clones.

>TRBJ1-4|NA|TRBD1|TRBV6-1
CASSRTGGPNEKLFF
TGTGCCAGCAGTCGGACAGGGGGGCCTAATGAAAAACTGTTTTTT
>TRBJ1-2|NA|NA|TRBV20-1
CSAGPGPGVSYGYTF
TGCAGTGCTGGCCCGGGACCGGGCGTTAGCTATGGCTACACCTTC
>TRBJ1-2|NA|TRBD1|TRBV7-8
CASSRDSYGYTF
TGTGCCAGCAGCCGGGACAGCTATGGCTACACCTTC
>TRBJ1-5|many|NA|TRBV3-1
CASSRQFLEQPQHF
TGTGCCAGCAGCAGACAGTTCTTGGAGCAGCCCCAGCATTTT
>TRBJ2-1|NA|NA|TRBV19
CASSISWVNYNEQFF
TGTGCCAGTAGTATTTCGTGGGTCAACTACAATGAGCAGTTCTTC
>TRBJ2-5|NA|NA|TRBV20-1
CSASVYKSSLNRETQYF
TGCAGTGCTAGTGTTTATAAGTCTAGCCTTAACAGGGAGACCCAGTACTTC
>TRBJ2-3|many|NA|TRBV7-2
CASSLALADTQYF
TGTGCCAGCAGCTTAGCGTTAGCAGATACGCAGTATTTT
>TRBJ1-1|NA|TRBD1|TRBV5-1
CASSPTTGFVTFF
TGCGCCAGCAGCCCGACGACAGGGTTTGTGACTTTCTTT
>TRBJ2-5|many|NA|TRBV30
CARGTEGETQYF
TGTGCCCGCGGGACCGAGGGAGAGACCCAGTACTTC
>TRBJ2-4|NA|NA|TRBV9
CASSVTVGNIQYF
TGTGCCAGCAGCGTGACTGTAGGAAACATTCAGTACTTC
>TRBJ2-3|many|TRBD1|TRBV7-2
CASSPRTGSDTQYF
TGTGCCAGCAGCCCTAGGACAGGGTCAGATACGCAGTATTTT
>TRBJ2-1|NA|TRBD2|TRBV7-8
CASSFSGRSYNEQFF
TGTGCCAGCAGCTTTAGCGGGAGGTCATACAATGAGCAGTTCTTC
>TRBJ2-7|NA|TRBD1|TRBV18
CASSPLSRTGHYEQYF
TGTGCCAGCTCACCACTCTCGCGGACAGGGCATTACGAGCAGTACTTC
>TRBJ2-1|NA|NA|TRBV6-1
CASSRPPRNYNEQFF
TGTGCCAGCAGTAGGCCCCCCAGGAATTACAATGAGCAGTTCTTC
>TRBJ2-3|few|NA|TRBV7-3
CASSLFGLGGSTDTQYF
TGTGCCAGCAGCTTATTCGGGCTAGGGGGTAGCACAGATACGCAGTATTTT
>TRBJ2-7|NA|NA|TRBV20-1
CSARPLIGDTYEQYF
TGCAGTGCTAGGCCCTTAATCGGAGACACCTACGAGCAGTACTTC
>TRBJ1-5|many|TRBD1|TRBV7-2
CASSLGTGGSNQPQHF
TGTGCCAGCAGCCTTGGGACAGGGGGAAGCAATCAGCCCCAGCATTTT
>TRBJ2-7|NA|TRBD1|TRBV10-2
CASTLDRPGFNEQYF
TGCGCCAGCACTTTGGACAGGCCAGGCTTCAACGAGCAGTACTTC
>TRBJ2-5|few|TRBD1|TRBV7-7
CASSRDRSETQYF
TGTGCCAGCAGCCGGGACAGGTCTGAGACCCAGTACTTC
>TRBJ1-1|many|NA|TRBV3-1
CASSIQWNTEAFF
TGTGCCAGCAGCATACAATGGAACACTGAAGCTTTCTTT
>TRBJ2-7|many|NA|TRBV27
CASSFLTSFQQYF
TGTGCCAGCAGTTTTTTGACAAGTTTTCAGCAGTACTTC
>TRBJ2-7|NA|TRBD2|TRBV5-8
CASSNLRERGTYEQYF
TGTGCCAGCAGTAATCTTCGGGAGCGGGGTACCTACGAGCAGTACTTC
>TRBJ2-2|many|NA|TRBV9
CASSVIQGTGELFF
TGTGCCAGCAGCGTTATACAGGGAACCGGGGAGCTGTTTTTT
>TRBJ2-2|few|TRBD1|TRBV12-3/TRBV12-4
CASINRGFGELFF
TGTGCCAGCATTAACAGGGGGTTTGGGGAGCTGTTTTTT
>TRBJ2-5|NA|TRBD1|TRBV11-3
CASSRQGEAETQYF
TGTGCCAGCAGCCGACAGGGGGAGGCGGAGACCCAGTACTTC